The entry that follows covers one T cell receptor (beta chain) sequence. The sample belongs to a study of blood T cells in healthy people across ages. This CDR3 is built from 13 residues. Per the germline V gene, CDR1 is DFQATT and CDR2 is SNEGSKA (reference sequence). V dropped 0 bases and J dropped 4 bases, with 8 bases sitting between them. Using a J-beta primer mix together with a sample-barcoded 5' primer, a second PCR was run for roughly 7 to 12 cycles. TCRdb ran MiXCR on the 5' RACE reads and lists one entry per CDR3 protein. The table lists fewer than 1,200,000 distinct CDR3 sequences, roughly a quarter of them singletons. The same sample was also used in a study of T cells of mothers and their children.

The chain couples TRBV20-1 to TRBJ2-3; D unresolved. Sequenced material: blood. This sequence was found in a girl aged 2-15 years in good health. CDR3 coding DNA: TGCAGTGCTAGAGACGAGTTTGCAGATACGCAGTATTTT. Its translation is CSARDEFADTQYF.